This is a list of T cell receptor beta chains from one sample in a study of Ad26.COV2.S vaccination and SARS-CoV-2 variants. Libraries were prepared by immunoSEQ multiplex PCR; TCRdb keeps only in-frame clonotypes and omits some of them. The table lists about 440,000 clones, roughly 91% of them singletons, with under 4.5% in the top ten. The sequences come from peripheral blood, collected in a trial of Ad26.COV2.S vaccine versus placebo. Receptor source: a person between 18 and 65 years old who received the Ad26.COV2.S COVID-19 vaccine or a placebo. CDR3s include the opening cysteine and the closing phenylalanine or tryptophan.

V gene	J gene	CDR3 protein
TRBV14	TRBJ2-1	CASSQEGLAGLYEQFF
TRBV29-1	TRBJ1-1	CSVESGRSTEAFF
TRBV9	TRBJ1-2	CASSVNPGAAHNYGYTF
TRBV27	TRBJ1-1	CASSFTAGTEAFF
TRBV5-5	TRBJ2-7	CASSFPSLAGDAEQYF
TRBV20-1	TRBJ1-1	CSASGREAFF
TRBV28	TRBJ1-6	CASSPSLRTVLSYNSPLHF
TRBV29-1	TRBJ2-2	CSVVEGGGGELFF
TRBV28	TRBJ2-7	CASSRGAREQYF
TRBV13	TRBJ2-5	CASSRVASGGETQYF
TRBV4-1	TRBJ2-5	CASSQDPGEGETQYF
TRBV4-2	TRBJ2-7	CASSQVGGSSGRGRMAYEQYF
TRBV7-9	TRBJ2-5	CASSLEIWQETQYF
TRBV25-1	TRBJ1-2	CASSGGWRSRDYGYTF
TRBV7-2	TRBJ1-1	CASSPRTGVTEAFF
TRBV6-5	TRBJ2-7	CASRSTGEYEQYF
TRBV7-2	TRBJ1-1	CASSLVGQGLLNTEAFF
TRBV10-3	TRBJ1-1	CAISERGGRRMNTEAFF
TRBV11-3	TRBJ2-5	CASSLAGGPRETQYF
TRBV9	TRBJ2-1	CASSVASAGGYNEQFF
TRBV29-1	TRBJ2-5	CSVVGAGGETQYF
TRBV29-1	TRBJ2-2	CSVIILGNTGELFF
TRBV7-9	TRBJ2-3	CASSMGLAEGTDTQYF
TRBV11-3	TRBJ2-1	CASSLVPAGDKIF
TRBV6-1	TRBJ2-2	CASSVTSGSADTGELFF
TRBV6-6	TRBJ1-5	CASSYLLDSNQPQHF
TRBV2	TRBJ2-1	CASRGTSGSEQFF
TRBV6-2/TRBV6-3	TRBJ2-7	CASSYGSGPSYEQYF
TRBV28	TRBJ2-4	CASSLWFGDSLAKNIQYF
TRBV2	TRBJ1-6	CASTRQGIGSYNSPLHF
TRBV27	TRBJ2-7	CASSSPGRTGNYEQYF
TRBV5-1	TRBJ1-1	CASSSTTANTEAFF
TRBV1	TRBJ1-2	CTSSQDRSYGYTF
TRBV7-2	TRBJ2-7	CASSLETTYEQYF
TRBV7-3	TRBJ2-5	CASSFGFTETQYF
TRBV12-3/TRBV12-4	TRBJ2-1	CASRSYNEQFF
TRBV7-8	TRBJ1-3	CASSLALPGGNTIYF
TRBV7-8	TRBJ2-7	CASSPNYRRGVGGNHEQYF
TRBV6-1	TRBJ2-3	CASSEVGADRRTDTQYF
TRBV30	TRBJ2-1	CAWSRDRAVGNEQFF
TRBV19	TRBJ2-7	CASSPGTSGTYEQYF
TRBV3-1/TRBV3-2	TRBJ1-4	CASSPIHLSNEKLFF
TRBV6-5	TRBJ1-5	CASLLALNQPQHF
TRBV27	TRBJ2-1	CASSPGYHEQFF
TRBV7-9	TRBJ1-3	CASSLGLNTIYF
TRBV30	TRBJ2-7	CAWKSNSYEQYF
TRBV3-1/TRBV3-2	TRBJ1-2	CASLPGGGYTF
TRBV7-8	TRBJ2-3	CASSTPGLAGPDTQYF
TRBV10-1	TRBJ2-1	CASSEKGPNIFHEHPSSDNEQFF
TRBV6-5	TRBJ2-1	CASSGAAGINEQFF
TRBV11-3	TRBJ2-1	CASSSLGGNEQFF
TRBV4-3	TRBJ2-1	CASSPGYNNEQFF
TRBV18	TRBJ2-5	CASSPDRTQETQYF
TRBV12-3/TRBV12-4	TRBJ2-1	CASSDVLAGEQFF
TRBV5-5	TRBJ1-1	CASSLVVRMNTEAFF